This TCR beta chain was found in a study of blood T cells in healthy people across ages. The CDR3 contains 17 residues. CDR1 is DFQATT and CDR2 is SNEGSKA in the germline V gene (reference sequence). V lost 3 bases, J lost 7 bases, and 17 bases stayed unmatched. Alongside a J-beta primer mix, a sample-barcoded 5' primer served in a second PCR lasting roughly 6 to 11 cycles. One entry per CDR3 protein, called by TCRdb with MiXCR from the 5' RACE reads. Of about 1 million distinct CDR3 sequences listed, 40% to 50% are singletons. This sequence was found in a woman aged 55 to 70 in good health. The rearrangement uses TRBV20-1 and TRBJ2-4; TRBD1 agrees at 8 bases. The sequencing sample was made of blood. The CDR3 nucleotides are TGCAGTGCTAGCCCAGGACAGGGAAGCGGTAGATGGAACATTCAGTACTTC. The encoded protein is CSASPGQGSGRWNIQYF.